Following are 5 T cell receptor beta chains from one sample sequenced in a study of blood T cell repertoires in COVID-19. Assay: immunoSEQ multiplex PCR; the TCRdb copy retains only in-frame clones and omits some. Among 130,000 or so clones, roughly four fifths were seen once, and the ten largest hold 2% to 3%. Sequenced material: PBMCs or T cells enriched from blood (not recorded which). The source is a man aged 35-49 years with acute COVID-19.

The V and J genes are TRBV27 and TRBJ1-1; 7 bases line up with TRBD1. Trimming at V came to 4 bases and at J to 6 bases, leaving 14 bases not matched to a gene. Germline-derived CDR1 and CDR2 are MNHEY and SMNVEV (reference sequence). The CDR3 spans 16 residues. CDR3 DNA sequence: TGTGCCAGCAGTTCATACCCGACAGGGACATGGCCTGAAGCTTTCTTT. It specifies CASSSYPTGTWPEAFF.

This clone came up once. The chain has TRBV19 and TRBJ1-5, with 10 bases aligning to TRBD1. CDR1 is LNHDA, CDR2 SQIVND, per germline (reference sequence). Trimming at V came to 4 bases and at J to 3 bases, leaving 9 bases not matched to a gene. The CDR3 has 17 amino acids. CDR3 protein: CASSTGQGVGNNQPQHF. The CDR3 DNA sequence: TGTGCCAGTAGTACCGGACAGGGGGTAGGGAACAATCAGCCCCAGCATTTT.

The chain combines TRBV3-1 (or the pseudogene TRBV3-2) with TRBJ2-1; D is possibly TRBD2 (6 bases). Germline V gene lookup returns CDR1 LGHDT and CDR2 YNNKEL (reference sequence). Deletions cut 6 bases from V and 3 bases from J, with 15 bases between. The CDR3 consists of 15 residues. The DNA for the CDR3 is TGTGCCAGCAGTCAACCGATTAGCGGCTACAATGAGCAGTTCTTC. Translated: CASSQPISGYNEQFF.

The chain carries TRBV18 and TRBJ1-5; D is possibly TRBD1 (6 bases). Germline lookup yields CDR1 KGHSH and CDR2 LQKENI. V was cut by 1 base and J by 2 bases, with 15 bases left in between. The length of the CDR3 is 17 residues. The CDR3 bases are TGTGCCAGCTCACCACGGGGGCAAGGGGCCGGCAATCAGCCCCAGCATTTT. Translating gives CASSPRGQGAGNQPQHF.

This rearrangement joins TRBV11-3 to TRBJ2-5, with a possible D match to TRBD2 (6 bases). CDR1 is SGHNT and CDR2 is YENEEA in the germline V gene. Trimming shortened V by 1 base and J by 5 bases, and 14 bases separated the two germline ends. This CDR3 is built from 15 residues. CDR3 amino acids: CASSLVGGVMETQYF. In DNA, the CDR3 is TGTGCCAGCAGCTTAGTCGGAGGGGTCATGGAGACCCAGTACTTC.